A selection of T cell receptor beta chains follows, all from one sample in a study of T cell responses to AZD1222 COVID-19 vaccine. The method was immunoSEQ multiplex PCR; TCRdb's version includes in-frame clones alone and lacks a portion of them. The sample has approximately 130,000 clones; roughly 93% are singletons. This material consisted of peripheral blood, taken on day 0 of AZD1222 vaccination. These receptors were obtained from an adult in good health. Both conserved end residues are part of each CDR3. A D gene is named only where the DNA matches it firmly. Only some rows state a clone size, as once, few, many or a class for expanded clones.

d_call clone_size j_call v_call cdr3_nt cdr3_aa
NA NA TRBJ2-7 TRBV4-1 TGCGCCAGCAGCCAAGTCTCAGCCACTTCCTACGAGCAGTACTTC CASSQVSATSYEQYF
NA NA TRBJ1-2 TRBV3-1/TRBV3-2 TGTGCCAGCAGCCCCCGAAGTCAGCCGGATGGCTACACCTTC CASSPRSQPDGYTF
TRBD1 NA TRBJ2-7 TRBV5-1 TGCGCCAGCAGCTTCTTATCTCTCCCGGGACAGGGCTACGAGCAGTACTTC CASSFLSLPGQGYEQYF
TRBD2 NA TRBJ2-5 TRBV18 TGTGCCAGCTCACCCCCGATCATTGCGGGAGGGCAAGAGACCCAGTACTTC CASSPPIIAGGQETQYF
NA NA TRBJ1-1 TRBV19 TGTGCCACCGCACAGGCCACTGAAGCTTTCTTT CATAQATEAFF
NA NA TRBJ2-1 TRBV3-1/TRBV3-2 TGTGCCAGAGACTTTGGGGGGCACAACTCCTACAATGAGCAGTTCTTC CARDFGGHNSYNEQFF
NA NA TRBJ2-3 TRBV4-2 TGTGCCAGCAGCCCGCTCGTAGCGGCCACAGATACGCAGTATTTT CASSPLVAATDTQYF
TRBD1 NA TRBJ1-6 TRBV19 TGTGCCAGTAGTATGCCACAGGGGGCGCCTTCACCCCTCCACTTT CASSMPQGAPSPLHF
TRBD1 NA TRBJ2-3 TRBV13 TGTGCCAGCAGCTTAGTGGGACAGGGGATCGCAGATACGCAGTATTTT CASSLVGQGIADTQYF
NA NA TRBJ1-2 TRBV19 TGTGCCAGTAGTAGAGGACCGTCTAACTATGGCTACACCTTC CASSRGPSNYGYTF
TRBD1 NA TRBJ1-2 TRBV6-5 TGTGCCAGCAGCCTACCGGGACAGCAACACACCTTC CASSLPGQQHTF
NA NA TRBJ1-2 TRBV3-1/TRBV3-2 TGTGCCAGCAGCTCAGGACAGATCTATGGCTACACCTTC CASSSGQIYGYTF
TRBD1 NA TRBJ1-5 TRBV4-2 TGTGCCAGCAGCCAAGATACTGGACAGGGAGATCAGCCCCAGCATTTT CASSQDTGQGDQPQHF
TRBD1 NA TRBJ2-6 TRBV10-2 TGCGCCACCGTAGGGGACAGGGAAAACTCTGGGGCCAACGTCCTGACTTTC CATVGDRENSGANVLTF
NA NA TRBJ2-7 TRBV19 TGTGCCAGTAGTAGTGGTGGGGAAAGCTCCTACGAGCAGTACTTC CASSSGGESSYEQYF
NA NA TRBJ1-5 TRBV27 TGTGCCAGCAGTTTATCTAGCAATCAGCCCCAGCATTTT CASSLSSNQPQHF
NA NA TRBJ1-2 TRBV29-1 TGCAGCGTTGTCCGGGATGGCTACACCTTC CSVVRDGYTF
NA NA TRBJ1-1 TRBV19 TGTGCCAGTACCCGGGGACGGACTTTCTTGAACACTGAAGCTTTCTTT CASTRGRTFLNTEAFF
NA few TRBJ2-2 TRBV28 TGTGCCAGCAGTTTAAGGGGTGGGACCGGGGAGCTGTTTTTT CASSLRGGTGELFF
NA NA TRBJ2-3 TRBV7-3 TGTGCCAGCAGCTTAACGGGCCCGCGAGGCGGTACGCAGTATTTT CASSLTGPRGGTQYF
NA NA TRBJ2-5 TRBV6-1 TGTGCCAGCAGTGACGTAGGGAGAGAGACCCAGTACTTC CASSDVGRETQYF
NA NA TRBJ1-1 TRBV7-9 TGTGCCAGCAGCTCAACTACTGACGGACCTGCTTTCTTT CASSSTTDGPAFF
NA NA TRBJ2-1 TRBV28 TGTGCCAGCAGTCTCAACCGCTACAATGAGCAGTTCTTC CASSLNRYNEQFF
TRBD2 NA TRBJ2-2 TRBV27 TGTGCCAGCAGTTTCCTAGCGGGAAGAACCGGGGAGCTGTTTTTT CASSFLAGRTGELFF
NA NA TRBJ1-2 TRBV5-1 TGCGCCAGCAGCTCTGACAGCTATGGCTACACCTTC CASSSDSYGYTF
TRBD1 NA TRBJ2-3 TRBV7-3 TGTGCCAGCAGCTTCGGGACAGGGAGCACAGATACGCAGTATTTT CASSFGTGSTDTQYF
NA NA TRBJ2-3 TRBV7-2 TGTGCCAGCAGCTTGGGGCTAGCGACTGATACGCAGTATTTT CASSLGLATDTQYF
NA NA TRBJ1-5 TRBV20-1 TGCAGTGCTAGTTGGCAGGGGAATCAGCCCCAGCATTTT CSASWQGNQPQHF
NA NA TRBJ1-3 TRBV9 TGTGCCAGCAGCGTCCAGAACTCTGGAAACACCATATATTTT CASSVQNSGNTIYF
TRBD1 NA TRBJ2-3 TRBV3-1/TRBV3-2 TGTGCCAGCAGCCAAGTTCGTACAGGGGGTGATACGCAGTATTTT CASSQVRTGGDTQYF
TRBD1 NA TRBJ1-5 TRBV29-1 TGCAGCGTTTCTACAGGGGGAGGGCAGCCCCAGCATTTT CSVSTGGGQPQHF
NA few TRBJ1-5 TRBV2 TGTGCCAGCAGTGCTGACAGGAGTAATCAGCCCCAGCATTTT CASSADRSNQPQHF
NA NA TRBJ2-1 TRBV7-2 TGTGCCAGCAGCTTAGGCTTCACCATCAATGAGCAGTTCTTC CASSLGFTINEQFF
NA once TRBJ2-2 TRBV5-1 TGCGCCAGCAGCCACCGCTGGGATACGAACACCGGGGAGCTGTTTTTT CASSHRWDTNTGELFF
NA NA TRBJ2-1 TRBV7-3 TGTGCCAGCAGCTTAAGCCCAGAATACAATGAGCAGTTCTTC CASSLSPEYNEQFF
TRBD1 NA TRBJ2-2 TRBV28 TGTGCCAGCAGTCCTACAGGGGCATGGAACACCGGGGAGCTGTTTTTT CASSPTGAWNTGELFF
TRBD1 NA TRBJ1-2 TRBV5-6 TGTGCCAGCAGCTCCTCCGGGACAGAGAACTATGGCTACACCTTC CASSSSGTENYGYTF
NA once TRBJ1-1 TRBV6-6 TGTGCCAGCAGTTCCACCAAACAGGGAGGAACTGAAGCTTTCTTT CASSSTKQGGTEAFF
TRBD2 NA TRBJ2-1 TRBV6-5 TGTGCCAGCGGCCTTACTAGCGGGAGCTCCAATGAGCAGTTCTTC CASGLTSGSSNEQFF
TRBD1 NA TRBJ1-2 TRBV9 TGTGCCAGCAGCATGACAGGGGGCGCATACTACACCTTC CASSMTGGAYYTF
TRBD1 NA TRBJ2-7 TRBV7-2 TGTGCCAGCAGCTCCCGGGACAGATCCTACGAGCAGTACTTC CASSSRDRSYEQYF
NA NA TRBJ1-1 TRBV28 TGTGCCAGCAGTTTTGCCAGGCGTTTGTGGGGAACTTTCTTT CASSFARRLWGTFF
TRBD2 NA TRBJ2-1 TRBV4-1 TGCGCCAGCAGCCAATCTAGCGGGAAGTACAATGAGCAGTTCTTC CASSQSSGKYNEQFF
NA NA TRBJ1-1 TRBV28 TGTGCCAGCAGTTTAATAACCCAAAACACTGAAGCTTTCTTT CASSLITQNTEAFF
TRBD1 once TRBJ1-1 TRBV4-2 TGTGCCAGCAGCCTCCGGGACAGGAACACTGAAGCTTTCTTT CASSLRDRNTEAFF
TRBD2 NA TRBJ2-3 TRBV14 TGTGCCAGCAGCCAAGGAGGCAGCGGACTAGCGGGAAGGCCTAGCGGTACGCAGTATTTT CASSQGGSGLAGRPSGTQYF
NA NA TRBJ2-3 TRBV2 TGTGCCAGCAGGTTACTAGGGGGCACAGATACGCAGTATTTT CASRLLGGTDTQYF
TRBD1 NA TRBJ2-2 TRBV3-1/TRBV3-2 TGTGCCAGCAGCCTTGGACAGGGGGCTTATACCGGGGAGCTGTTTTTT CASSLGQGAYTGELFF
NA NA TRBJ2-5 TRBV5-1 TGCGCCAGCAGCAGGGACAGTAGCGGGCAAGAGACCCAGTACTTC CASSRDSSGQETQYF
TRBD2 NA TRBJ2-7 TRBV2 TGTGCCAGCAGTGATCGCCTAGCGGGAGCAGCCTACGAGCAGTACTTC CASSDRLAGAAYEQYF
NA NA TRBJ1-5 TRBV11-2 TGTGCCAGCAGGGACGGTGATCAGCCCCAGCATTTT CASRDGDQPQHF